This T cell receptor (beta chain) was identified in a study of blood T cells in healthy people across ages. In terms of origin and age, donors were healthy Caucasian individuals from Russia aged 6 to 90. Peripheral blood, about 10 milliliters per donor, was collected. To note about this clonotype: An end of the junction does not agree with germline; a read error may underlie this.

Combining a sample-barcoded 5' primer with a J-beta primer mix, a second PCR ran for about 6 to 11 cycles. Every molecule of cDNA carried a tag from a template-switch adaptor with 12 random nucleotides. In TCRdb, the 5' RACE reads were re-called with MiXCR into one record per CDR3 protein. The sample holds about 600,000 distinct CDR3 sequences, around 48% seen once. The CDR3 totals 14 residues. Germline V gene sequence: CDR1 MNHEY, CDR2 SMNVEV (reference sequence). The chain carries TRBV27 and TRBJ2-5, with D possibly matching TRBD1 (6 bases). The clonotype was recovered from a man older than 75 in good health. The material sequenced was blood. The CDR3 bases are TGTGCCGGCAGTTTGGGGTGGGGGCGTGAGACCCAGTACTTC. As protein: CAGSLGWGRETQYF.